A selection of T cell receptor beta chains follows, all from one sample in a study of blood T cell repertoires in COVID-19. The repertoire was sequenced with immunoSEQ multiplex PCR; TCRdb's copy has only in-frame clones and lacks some. Of 400,000 to 500,000 clones in the sample, roughly 84% were seen once. The specimen sequenced was PBMCs or T cells enriched from blood (not recorded which). The receptor set was obtained from a woman aged 18 to 35 who had been exposed to COVID-19. CDR3s include the opening cysteine and the closing phenylalanine or tryptophan. The D gene is left open where the match is weak. Some rows mark clone size as missing; the rest say once, few, many or name a class of expanded clone.

d_call	v_call	clone_size	j_call	cdr3_nt	cdr3_aa
TRBD2	TRBV24-1	-	TRBJ2-7	TGTGCCACCAGTGATCTCCTGGGACTAGCGGGTCACTACGAGCAGTACTTC	CATSDLLGLAGHYEQYF
TRBD1	TRBV4-2	-	TRBJ1-5	TGTGCCAGCAGCCAAGATTCCCTGGACAGGGGCCCTAGTGTAGCCCAGCATTTT	CASSQDSLDRGPSVAQHF
TRBD1	TRBV18	-	TRBJ2-5	TGTGCCAGCTCACCGCCATGGGGGACAGGGAAAGAGACCCAGTACTTC	CASSPPWGTGKETQYF
TRBD1	TRBV29-1	-	TRBJ1-6	TGCAGCGACAGGGGTTTTTATTCACCCCTCCACTTT	CSDRGFYSPLHF
TRBD2	TRBV2	-	TRBJ2-5	TGTGCCAGCAGTCTCCGAAGCGGGAGCCAAGAGACCCAGTACTTC	CASSLRSGSQETQYF
-	TRBV3-1/TRBV3-2	once	TRBJ1-2	TGTGCCAGCAGCCAAGATATTATGGCAGACAATGGCTACACCTTC	CASSQDIMADNGYTF
TRBD1	TRBV25-1	-	TRBJ1-2	TGTGCCAGTTGGGACAGCGGAGATTCTAACTATGGCTACACCTTC	CASWDSGDSNYGYTF
-	TRBV29-1	-	TRBJ1-3	TGCAGCGTGTCCGGGATGAGCTCTGGAAACACCATATATTTT	CSVSGMSSGNTIYF
-	TRBV5-6	few	TRBJ2-7	TGTGCCAGCAGCCCGCTCGAAAGGACTTCCTACGAGCAGTACTTC	CASSPLERTSYEQYF
-	TRBV4-1	-	TRBJ1-2	TGCGCCAGCAGCCAAGTTCCTGCAGGGTCACACACCTTC	CASSQVPAGSHTF
TRBD1	TRBV27	-	TRBJ2-3	TGTGCCAGCAGCCCAGGGGGAATTACGCAGTATTTT	CASSPGGITQYF
TRBD1	TRBV6-5	-	TRBJ1-4	TGTGCCAGCAGTACCGACAGGGGTAATGAAAAACTGTTTTTT	CASSTDRGNEKLFF
TRBD2	TRBV29-1	-	TRBJ2-1	TGCAGCGCCGGGGGGGCAGGGGCCCCTAATGAGCAGTTCTTC	CSAGGAGAPNEQFF
TRBD1	TRBV7-2	-	TRBJ2-7	TGTGCCAGCAGCTTAGCGTGGGGAGGTGGGACAGGGACCTACGAGCAGTACTTC	CASSLAWGGGTGTYEQYF
TRBD2	TRBV5-4	-	TRBJ2-3	TGTGCCAGCAGCTTGGTTAGCGGGGCAACAGATACGCAGTATTTT	CASSLVSGATDTQYF
TRBD1	TRBV10-3	-	TRBJ2-2	TGTGCCATCAGTTTTCCAGACAGGGGTACGAACACCGGGGAGCTGTTTTTT	CAISFPDRGTNTGELFF
-	TRBV28	-	TRBJ2-7	TGTGCCAGCAGTTCCCCTAGCGTGCCTCCCTACGAGCAGTACTTC	CASSSPSVPPYEQYF
-	TRBV4-3	-	TRBJ1-1	TGCGCCAGCAGCCAGTTACAGGGCACTGAAGCTTTCTTT	CASSQLQGTEAFF
-	TRBV25-1	-	TRBJ1-4	TGTGCCAGCAGTGAAGCAGGGGCAACTAATGAAAAACTGTTTTTT	CASSEAGATNEKLFF
-	TRBV7-9	-	TRBJ2-5	TGTGCCAGCAGCTGGCGGGATCCACAAGAGACCCAGTACTTC	CASSWRDPQETQYF
TRBD1	TRBV7-2	-	TRBJ2-1	TGTGCCAGCAGCCCCCCTACAGGGGGCGTATCGGCCAATGAGCAGTTCTTC	CASSPPTGGVSANEQFF
-	TRBV6-5	-	TRBJ2-5	TGTGCCAGCAGTTACTCCGGCAGGGGCACAGAGACCCAGTACTTC	CASSYSGRGTETQYF
-	TRBV5-1	-	TRBJ2-2	TGCGCCAGCAACTCTATCCCGGGGTACACCGGGGAGCTGTTTTTT	CASNSIPGYTGELFF
TRBD2	TRBV19	-	TRBJ2-5	TGTGCCAGTAGTATGTCCGGGTCTGGACTAGCGGGAGCCGGATTCCGGGAGACCCAGTACTTC	CASSMSGSGLAGAGFRETQYF
-	TRBV7-3	-	TRBJ1-2	TGTGCCAGCAGCTACAGGGACAATCGGGGCTACACCTTC	CASSYRDNRGYTF
TRBD1	TRBV10-3	-	TRBJ2-7	TGTGCCATCAGTGGTGGACAGGGACGGACCTACGAGCAGTACTTC	CAISGGQGRTYEQYF
TRBD1	TRBV4-3	-	TRBJ2-7	TGCGCCAGCAGCCAAGACATCGGACAGGGAGGTGGCGAGCAGTACTTC	CASSQDIGQGGGEQYF
TRBD2	TRBV3-1/TRBV3-2	-	TRBJ2-7	TGTGCCAGCAGCCACGGACTAGCGACGTACTTC	CASSHGLATYF
-	TRBV11-3	-	TRBJ2-1	TGTGCCAGCAGCTTAGACCGCGGGCCTTACAATGAGCAGTTCTTC	CASSLDRGPYNEQFF
TRBD1	TRBV4-1	-	TRBJ1-1	TGCGCCAGCAGCCATCACAGGGGAATGAACACTGAAGCTTTCTTT	CASSHHRGMNTEAFF
TRBD2	TRBV5-4	-	TRBJ2-3	TGTGCCAGCAGCTTGGCCCTAGCGGGAGGGCCCTCAGATACGCAGTATTTT	CASSLALAGGPSDTQYF
-	TRBV9	-	TRBJ2-1	TGTGCCAGCAGCCCTAGGACTAAGAGCTCCTACAATGAGCAGTTCTTC	CASSPRTKSSYNEQFF
TRBD2	TRBV10-1	-	TRBJ2-1	TGCGCCAGCAGCTGCGGGACTAGCGGGTTGTACAATGAGCAGTTCTTC	CASSCGTSGLYNEQFF
-	TRBV3-1/TRBV3-2	-	TRBJ2-2	TGTGCCAGCAGCCCAACTATGACCGGGGAGCTGTTTTTT	CASSPTMTGELFF
TRBD1	TRBV4-3	-	TRBJ2-3	TGCGCCAGCAGCCAAGAACTAGGTGGACAGGGGAGAAGGGATACGCAGTATTTT	CASSQELGGQGRRDTQYF
TRBD2	TRBV2	-	TRBJ2-5	TGTGCCAGCAGTGCCGGACTAGCGGGACAAGAGACCCAGTACTTC	CASSAGLAGQETQYF
TRBD1	TRBV3-1/TRBV3-2	-	TRBJ2-7	TGTGCCAGCAGCCAAGGGACAGGGAAGAACGAGCAGTACTTC	CASSQGTGKNEQYF
-	TRBV5-6	-	TRBJ2-7	TGTGCCAGCAGCTTGGAATTCGGGACTTCACCCAGCGAGCAGTACTTC	CASSLEFGTSPSEQYF
-	TRBV19	-	TRBJ2-7	TGTGCCAGTAGTGGACAGATCCCACCCTACGAGCAGTACTTC	CASSGQIPPYEQYF
TRBD2	TRBV9	-	TRBJ2-1	TGTGCCAGCAGCGTAGTGGCGGGGCTAGCGGGGACCTACAATGAGCAGTTCTTC	CASSVVAGLAGTYNEQFF
-	TRBV28	once	TRBJ1-1	TGTGCCAGCAGTTTAAGTGTGTGGGGGGCTGAAGCTTTCTTT	CASSLSVWGAEAFF